This is a list of T cell receptor beta chains from one sample in a study of blood T cell repertoires in COVID-19. The data were produced by immunoSEQ multiplex PCR, yet TCRdb's version contains in-frame clones alone and is incomplete. Among 160,000 or so clones listed, more than 65% were seen once. The specimen was peripheral blood. The source is a woman over 75 with acute or convalescent COVID-19. The CDR3 runs from the conserved cysteine through the conserved F or W. The D gene is left open where the match is weak. Rows give clone size only sometimes, using once, few, many, or a class for an expanded clone.

TRBV6-5	.	TRBJ1-6	.	TGTGCCAGCAGTTACGAGGGACTGGGCTATAATTCACCCCTCCACTTT	CASSYEGLGYNSPLHF
TRBV9	.	TRBJ2-1	once	TGTGCCAGCAGCCCGCGGGAATCCTACAATGAGCAGTTCTTC	CASSPRESYNEQFF
TRBV2	TRBD1	TRBJ1-5	.	TGTGCCAGCAGCCCCGGGACAGGGGTCCAGCCCCAGCATTTT	CASSPGTGVQPQHF
TRBV3-1/TRBV3-2	TRBD1	TRBJ1-2	.	TGTGCCAGCAGTCCCGGGACAGGGGGAGGCTTTGGCTACACCTTC	CASSPGTGGGFGYTF
TRBV3-1/TRBV3-2	.	TRBJ2-5	.	TGTGCCAGCAGCCAAGACTCACATACCCCCCAAGAGACCCAGTACTTC	CASSQDSHTPQETQYF
TRBV5-1	.	TRBJ2-3	.	TGCGCCAGCAGCCTCAACTTGAGAGATACGCAGTATTTT	CASSLNLRDTQYF
TRBV5-1	TRBD1	TRBJ2-1	few	TGCGCCAGCAGCTCGACAGGGTACGACTACAATGAGCAGTTCTTC	CASSSTGYDYNEQFF
TRBV29-1	TRBD2	TRBJ2-1	few	TGCAGCGTTAAACCCCTTAGCGGGCGATTTGACAATGAGCAGTTCTTC	CSVKPLSGRFDNEQFF
TRBV5-5	.	TRBJ2-1	.	TGTGCCAGCACCCCTAGGTCCGGCAACAATGAGCAGTTCTTC	CASTPRSGNNEQFF
TRBV4-1	TRBD1	TRBJ1-1	many	TGCGCCAGCAGCTACAGGGGGTGGACTGAAGCTTTCTTT	CASSYRGWTEAFF
TRBV2	.	TRBJ2-7	few	TGTGCCAGCAGTGACGCCCGGTTTGTTAACGAGCAGTACTTC	CASSDARFVNEQYF
TRBV4-1	TRBD1	TRBJ1-6	.	TGCGCCAGCAGCCAAGGGGGACAGTCGAGCTCCTATAATTCACCCCTCCACTTT	CASSQGGQSSSYNSPLHF
TRBV30	.	TRBJ1-5	.	TGTGCCTGGAGTGTACGGGGGATTGGAAATCAGCCCCAGCATTTT	CAWSVRGIGNQPQHF
TRBV6-1	.	TRBJ2-7	.	TGTGCCAGCAGTGACCACAGGGAGAGGAACGAGCAGTACTTC	CASSDHRERNEQYF
TRBV6-6	.	TRBJ2-2	.	TGTGCCAGCAGTTACTCTGCGACCGGGGAGCTGTTTTTT	CASSYSATGELFF
TRBV9	TRBD2	TRBJ2-2	.	TGTGCCAGCAGCGCCCCCGGGACTAGCTACACCGGGGAGCTGTTTTTT	CASSAPGTSYTGELFF
TRBV27	TRBD1	TRBJ1-1	.	TGTGCCAGCAGCACGACAGGGGACCATGCCGCTTTCTTT	CASSTTGDHAAFF
TRBV5-1	TRBD1	TRBJ1-1	.	TGCGCCAGCAGCACCACAGGGGGACCTGAAGCTTTCTTT	CASSTTGGPEAFF
TRBV7-9	TRBD2	TRBJ2-7	.	TGTGCCAGCAGCTTAGTGGGAGGGTACGAGCAGTACTTC	CASSLVGGYEQYF
TRBV12-5	.	TRBJ2-5	.	TGTGCTAGTGGGACAGGCATCCAAGAGACCCAGTACTTC	CASGTGIQETQYF
TRBV2	.	TRBJ1-2	.	TGTGCCAGCAGTGTTTTGGGACTGAACGGGAATGGCTACACCTTC	CASSVLGLNGNGYTF
TRBV5-1	.	TRBJ2-7	.	TGCGCCAGCAGCTTGCGAGACTACGAGCAGTACTTC	CASSLRDYEQYF
TRBV11-2	.	TRBJ1-1	.	TGTGCCAGCAGCTCTAGCCCCACAAACACTGAAGCTTTCTTT	CASSSSPTNTEAFF
TRBV3-1/TRBV3-2	TRBD1	TRBJ2-2	.	TGTGCCAGCAGCGAAAGGCCAGGGGGGAACACCGGGGAGCTGTTTTTT	CASSERPGGNTGELFF
TRBV3-1/TRBV3-2	TRBD1	TRBJ1-6	.	TGTGCCAGCAGCCAAGGGACAGGAGGGAGACCCCTCCACTTT	CASSQGTGGRPLHF
TRBV19	TRBD1	TRBJ1-5	.	TGTGCCAGTATCCAAACTACAGGGGGCCGCCAGCCCCAGCATTTT	CASIQTTGGRQPQHF
TRBV10-2	.	TRBJ2-7	.	TGCGCCAGCAGTGAGTCTCGTCCTTCCTACGAGCAGTACTTC	CASSESRPSYEQYF
TRBV28	TRBD1	TRBJ2-5	.	TGTGCCAGCGGAAGAGGGGGGACAGGACTGCAAGAGACCCAGTACTTC	CASGRGGTGLQETQYF
TRBV12-3/TRBV12-4	.	TRBJ1-2	.	TGTGCCAGCAGTCCGGAGGGTTATTATGGCTACACCTTC	CASSPEGYYGYTF
TRBV6-5	.	TRBJ1-1	.	TGTGCCAGCAGTTACTCGAACCCGGGAAGGGCTGAAGCTTTCTTT	CASSYSNPGRAEAFF
TRBV10-2	.	TRBJ1-4	.	TGCGCCAGCGCCGAGAGTGGTGTAAATGAAAAACTGTTTTTT	CASAESGVNEKLFF
TRBV4-1	.	TRBJ2-1	few	TGCGCCAGCAGCCTTTACGTAGCGTCACGGTACAATGAGCAGTTCTTC	CASSLYVASRYNEQFF
TRBV11-2	TRBD1	TRBJ1-1	.	TGTGCCAGCAGCTCTTTGTACACAGGGGGGAAATTGAACACTGAAGCTTTCTTT	CASSSLYTGGKLNTEAFF
TRBV2	.	TRBJ1-1	.	TGTGCCAGCAGTAGCCGTATTGGGAACACTGAAGCTTTCTTT	CASSSRIGNTEAFF
TRBV19	TRBD2	TRBJ2-3	.	TGTGCCAGTAGTACAATACAGACTAGCGGCACAGATACGCAGTATTTT	CASSTIQTSGTDTQYF
TRBV7-3	TRBD1	TRBJ2-1	.	TGTGCCAGCAGCTCCGACAGGGGCCTATTCAATGAGCAGTTCTTC	CASSSDRGLFNEQFF
TRBV3-1/TRBV3-2	.	TRBJ2-1	.	TGTGCCAGCAGCCTACCGGGGGGCACCTACAATGAGCAGTTCTTC	CASSLPGGTYNEQFF
TRBV2	TRBD1	TRBJ1-5	.	TGTGCCAGCAGTCTTTCCGGGACAGGGGGGTTTAGCAATCAGCCCCAGCATTTT	CASSLSGTGGFSNQPQHF
TRBV7-9	.	TRBJ1-6	once	TGTGCCAGCAGCTTAGTAGGGGTCGGGAATTCACCCCTCCACTTT	CASSLVGVGNSPLHF
TRBV28	TRBD2	TRBJ2-1	.	TGTGCCAGCGAGCGGGGCGGAGGTATCCATGAGCAGTTCTTC	CASERGGGIHEQFF
TRBV11-2	.	TRBJ1-4	.	TGTGCCAGCAGCTTTACGTCAGGAACGGAAAAACTGTTTTTT	CASSFTSGTEKLFF
TRBV9	.	TRBJ2-7	.	TGTGCCAGCAGCGTCTCGGGATACTACGAGCAGTACTTC	CASSVSGYYEQYF
TRBV4-1	.	TRBJ1-3	.	TGCGCCAGCAGCCGAACACAGGCTGCTGGAAACACCATATATTTT	CASSRTQAAGNTIYF
TRBV6-1	TRBD2	TRBJ2-2	.	TGTGCCAGCAGTGCCTTAGCGGGAGGGGGTTACACCGGGGAGCTGTTTTTT	CASSALAGGGYTGELFF
TRBV2	.	TRBJ1-5	few	TGTGCCAGCACCCCCGGGGGGGGTGGTCAGCCCCAGCATTTT	CASTPGGGGQPQHF
TRBV6-6	.	TRBJ1-3	.	TGTGCCACCTTGACTGATTCTGGAAACACCATATATTTT	CATLTDSGNTIYF
TRBV5-1	TRBD1	TRBJ1-1	few	TGCGCCAGCAGCTTTACCGGGACAGGGGGCACTGAAGCTTTCTTT	CASSFTGTGGTEAFF
TRBV28	TRBD1	TRBJ2-6	.	TGTGCCAGCAGTTCGACAGGGGCTGGGGCCAACGTCCTGACTTTC	CASSSTGAGANVLTF
TRBV12-3/TRBV12-4	.	TRBJ1-5	.	TGTGCCAGCAGTTTACAGGGCCAGCCCCAGCATTTT	CASSLQGQPQHF
TRBV2	.	TRBJ2-3	.	TGTGCCAGCAGTGACGGGGGTACTAGCACAGATACGCAGTATTTT	CASSDGGTSTDTQYF
TRBV30	.	TRBJ1-3	.	TGTGCCTGGAGGGTCACGGGCTCTGGAAACACCATATATTTT	CAWRVTGSGNTIYF
TRBV30	.	TRBJ1-3	.	TGTGCCTGGAGTGTCGTCGGAAACACCATATATTTT	CAWSVVGNTIYF
TRBV30	.	TRBJ1-5	.	TGTGCCTGGAGTTCCATGACAGCCCGGCTCAATCAGCCCCAGCATTTT	CAWSSMTARLNQPQHF
TRBV28	.	TRBJ1-2	.	TGTGCCGGCAGTTCCGGACTAACCTCTGGCTACACCTTC	CAGSSGLTSGYTF
TRBV27	TRBD2	TRBJ2-1	.	TGTGCCCCCCCCCGGGAGGGCCTTTTCAATGAGCAGTTCTTC	CAPPREGLFNEQFF
TRBV24-1	.	TRBJ1-2	.	TGTGCCACCAGTGATTCACAGGGACGGGACGATGGCTACACCTTC	CATSDSQGRDDGYTF
TRBV2	TRBD1	TRBJ1-2	.	TGTGCCAGCAGGTGGGACAGGGATATTAACTATGGCTACACCTTC	CASRWDRDINYGYTF